This passage covers 11 T cell receptor beta chains from one sample sequenced in a study of cytomegalovirus exposure and HLA in healthy donors. Primers for the PCR totalled 60 Vbeta and 13 Jbeta. The table came from immunoSEQ multiplex PCR; TCRdb's copy has only in-frame clones and leaves some out. The table shows some 170,000 clones, with 60% to 80% occurring only once. Sequencing used PBMCs. The receptors stem from a middle-aged man in good health and CMV-seropositive.

The CDR3: CASRSFSGRLNEQFF. The CDR3 DNA is TGTGCCAGCCGTTCTTTCAGCGGGAGATTGAATGAGCAGTTCTTC. The chain recombines TRBV2 with TRBJ2-1; TRBD2 matches 8 bases. Trimming removed 8 bases from V and 7 bases from J; junction bases left unmatched: 13. Germline assignment: CDR1 SNHLY and CDR2 FYNNEI. This CDR3 contains 15 residues.

The chain recombines TRBV18 with TRBJ2-1; TRBD1 matches 9 bases. The junction had 7 bases not matched to a gene; V was cut back by 0 bases and J by 7 bases. Germline CDR1 and CDR2: KGHSH and LQKENI. CDR3 length equals 16 residues. CDR3 in DNA: TGTGCCAGCTCACCACCGCGGACAGGGGTGTCGAATGAGCAGTTCTTC. Its protein product is CASSPPRTGVSNEQFF.

This sequence joins TRBV4-2 and TRBJ2-6, with 8 bases matching TRBD1. Germline V gene data show CDR1 as LGHNA and CDR2 as YNFKEQ. V shed 0 bases and J 2 bases; nucleotides not matched to a gene: 15. The CDR3 has 21 residues. CDR3 sequence: CASSQDGAGGNFGPGANVLTF. The CDR3, as DNA: TGTGCCAGCAGCCAAGATGGGGCAGGGGGCAATTTTGGCCCTGGGGCCAACGTCCTGACTTTC.

The chain combines TRBV5-4 with TRBJ1-2; D not resolved. Deletions cut 0 bases from V and 0 bases from J, with 9 bases between. Germline V gene sequence: CDR1 SGHNT, CDR2 YYREEE (reference sequence). The CDR3 covers 15 residues. In DNA, the CDR3 is TGTGCCAGCAGCTTGGCAGTAACCTCTAACTATGGCTACACCTTC. It encodes CASSLAVTSNYGYTF.

The chain is built from TRBV7-9 and TRBJ2-5, with D possibly being TRBD2 (6 bases). Looked up from germline, CDR1 is SEHNR and CDR2 is FQNEAQ (reference sequence). The CDR3 is made up of 17 amino acids. Trimming pared 0 bases from V and 2 bases from J, leaving 16 bases between. CDR3 nucleotide sequence: TGTGCCAGCAGCTTAGCAGCACAAGCGGGTAGACAAGAGACCCAGTACTTC. Its translation: CASSLAAQAGRQETQYF.

The J gene is TRBJ2-7, the V gene TRBV2, with TRBD2 identical over 8 bases. CDR3 size: 13 residues. The trim removed 7 bases at V and 1 base at J, leaving 3 bases unmatched. From germline, CDR1 is SNHLY and CDR2 FYNNEI. The CDR3 sequence: CASNRLASYEQYF. The DNA of the CDR3 is TGTGCCAGCAACAGACTAGCGTCCTACGAGCAGTACTTC.

This sequence joins TRBV4-2 and TRBJ2-3; TRBD2 aligns across 11 bases. Trimming took 0 bases from V and 6 from J; bases not matched to a gene: 5. The CDR3 totals 16 residues. Germline CDR1 LGHNA, CDR2 YNFKEQ. The CDR3: CASSQETSGRGDTQYF. In DNA, the CDR3 is TGTGCCAGCAGCCAAGAAACTAGCGGGAGAGGCGATACGCAGTATTTT.

V and J are TRBV28 and TRBJ2-7, with unresolved D. Germline assignment: CDR1 MDHEN and CDR2 SYDVKM. Trimming took off 7 bases at V and 0 bases at J, with 10 bases between the two ends. This CDR3 has 13 amino acids. CDR3 protein: CASIGSSSYEQYF. CDR3 DNA: TGTGCCAGCATAGGCTCTAGCTCCTACGAGCAGTACTTC.

The chain joins TRBV5-1 to TRBJ1-3; a weak D match, TRBD1 (5 bases). This CDR3 spans 14 amino acids. Germline V gene sequence: CDR1 SGHRS, CDR2 YFSETQ. Between the trimmed V and J ends, which lost 4 bases and 0 bases, there was a span of 8 bases. The CDR3 sequence: CASSATVSGNTIYF. The DNA of the CDR3 is TGCGCCAGCAGCGCGACAGTCTCTGGAAACACCATATATTTT.

The V and J genes are TRBV6-1 and TRBJ1-1; D is unresolved. From germline, CDR1 is MNHNS and CDR2 SASEGT. Trimming removed 3 bases at V and 0 bases at J, with 8 bases between. CDR3 length: 14 residues. The DNA of the CDR3 is TGTGCCAGCAGTGACCAGGCCATGAACACTGAAGCTTTCTTT. It codes for CASSDQAMNTEAFF.

The chain has TRBV27 and TRBJ2-7, with D tentatively TRBD2 (5 bases). Trimming left V 8 bases short and J 2 bases short, with 10 bases between. There are 12 residues in the CDR3. The germline V gene has CDR1 MNHEY and CDR2 SMNVEV (reference sequence). CDR3 nucleotides: TGTGCCAGCCGCGTCGGGGCCTACGAGCAGTACTTC. This gives the protein CASRVGAYEQYF.